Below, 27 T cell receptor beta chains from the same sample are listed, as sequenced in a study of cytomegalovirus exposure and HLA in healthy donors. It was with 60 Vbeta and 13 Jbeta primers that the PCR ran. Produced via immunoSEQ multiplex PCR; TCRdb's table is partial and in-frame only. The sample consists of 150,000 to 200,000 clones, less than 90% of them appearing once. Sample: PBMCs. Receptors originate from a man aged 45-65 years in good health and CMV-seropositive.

CDR3 protein: CASSTRQGNSPLHF. The CDR3 DNA sequence: TGTGCCAGTAGTACACGACAGGGGAATTCACCCCTCCACTTT. V is TRBV19 and J is TRBJ1-6, with 8 bases matching TRBD1. Per the germline V gene, CDR1 is LNHDA and CDR2 is SQIVND (reference sequence). This CDR3 has 14 residues. The trim removed 4 bases at V and 7 bases at J, leaving 3 bases unmatched.

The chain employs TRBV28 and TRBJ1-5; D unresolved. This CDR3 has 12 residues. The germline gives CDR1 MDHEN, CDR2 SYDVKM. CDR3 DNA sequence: TGTGCTTCCCACGCAGTAGCTCAGCCCCAGCATTTT. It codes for CASHAVAQPQHF.

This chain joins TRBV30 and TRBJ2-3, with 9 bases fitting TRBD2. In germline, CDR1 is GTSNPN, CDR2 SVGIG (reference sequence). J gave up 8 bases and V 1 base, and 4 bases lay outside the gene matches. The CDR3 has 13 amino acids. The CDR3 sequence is CAWSDGAGGTQYF. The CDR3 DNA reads TGTGCCTGGAGTGACGGAGCGGGGGGTACGCAGTATTTT.

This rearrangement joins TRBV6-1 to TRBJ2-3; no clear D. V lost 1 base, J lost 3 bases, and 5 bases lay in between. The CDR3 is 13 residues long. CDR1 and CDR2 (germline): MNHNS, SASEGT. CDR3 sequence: CASSEEETDTQYF. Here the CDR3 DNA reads TGTGCCAGCAGTGAAGAGGAGACAGATACGCAGTATTTT.

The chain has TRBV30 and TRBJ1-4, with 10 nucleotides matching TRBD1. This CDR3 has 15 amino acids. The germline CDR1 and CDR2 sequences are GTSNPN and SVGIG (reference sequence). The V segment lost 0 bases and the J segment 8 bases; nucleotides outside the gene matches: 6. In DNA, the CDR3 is TGTGCCTGGAGTGTTTCCGGGACAGGGGTCGAAAAACTGTTTTTT. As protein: CAWSVSGTGVEKLFF.

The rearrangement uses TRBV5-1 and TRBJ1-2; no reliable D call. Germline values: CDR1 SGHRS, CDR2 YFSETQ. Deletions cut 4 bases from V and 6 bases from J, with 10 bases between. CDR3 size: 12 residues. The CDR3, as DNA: TGCGCCAGCAGCCCGAACAGAGATGGCTACACCTTC. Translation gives CASSPNRDGYTF. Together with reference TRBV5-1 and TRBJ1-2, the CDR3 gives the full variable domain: KAGVTQTPRYLIKTRGQQVTLSCSPISGHRSVSWYQQTPGQGLQFLFEYFSETQRNKGNFPGRFSGRQFSNSRSEMNVSTLELGDSALYLCASSPNRDGYTFGSGTRLTVV.

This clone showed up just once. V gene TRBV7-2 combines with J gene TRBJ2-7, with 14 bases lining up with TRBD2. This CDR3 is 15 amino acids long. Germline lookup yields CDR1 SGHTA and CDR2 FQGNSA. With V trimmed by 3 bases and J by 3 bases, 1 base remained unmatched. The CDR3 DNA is TGTGCCAGCAGCTTCGGACTAGCGGGGGGCTACGAGCAGTACTTC. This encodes CASSFGLAGGYEQYF.

CDR3 protein: CASSGQGGVTEAFF. As DNA, the CDR3 is TGCGCCAGCAGCGGGCAGGGCGGGGTCACTGAAGCTTTCTTT. The V gene is TRBV5-1, the J gene TRBJ1-1, with D possibly matching TRBD1 (5 bases). Per germline, CDR1 SGHRS and CDR2 YFSETQ. Trimming shortened V by 4 bases and J by 4 bases, and 14 bases separated the two germline ends. The CDR3 covers 14 residues.

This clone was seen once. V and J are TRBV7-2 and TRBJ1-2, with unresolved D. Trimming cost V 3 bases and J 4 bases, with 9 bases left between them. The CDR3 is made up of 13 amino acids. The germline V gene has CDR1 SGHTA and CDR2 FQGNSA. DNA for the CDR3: TGTGCCAGCAGCTTGTTTGCGGCCTATGGCTACACCTTC. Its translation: CASSLFAAYGYTF.

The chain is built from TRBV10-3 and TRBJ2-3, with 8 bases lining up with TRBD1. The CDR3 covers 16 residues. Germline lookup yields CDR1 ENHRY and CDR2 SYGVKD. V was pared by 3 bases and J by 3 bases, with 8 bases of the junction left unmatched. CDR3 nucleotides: TGTGCCATCAGTGATTCCGCAGGGGGCAGGACAGATACGCAGTATTTT. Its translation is CAISDSAGGRTDTQYF.

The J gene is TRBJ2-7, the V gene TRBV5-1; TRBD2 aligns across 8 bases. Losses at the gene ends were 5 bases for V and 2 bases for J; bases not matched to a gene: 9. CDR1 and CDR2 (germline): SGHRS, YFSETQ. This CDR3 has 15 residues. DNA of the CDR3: TGCGCCAGCAGGACATCGGGACTAGAGACCTACGAGCAGTACTTC. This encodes CASRTSGLETYEQYF.

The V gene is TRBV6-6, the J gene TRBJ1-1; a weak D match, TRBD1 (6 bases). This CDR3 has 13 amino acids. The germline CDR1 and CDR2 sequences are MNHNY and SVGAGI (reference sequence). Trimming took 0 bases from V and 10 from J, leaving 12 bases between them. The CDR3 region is CASSYSGGGGAFF. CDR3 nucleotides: TGTGCCAGCAGTTACTCAGGGGGTGGTGGAGCTTTCTTT.

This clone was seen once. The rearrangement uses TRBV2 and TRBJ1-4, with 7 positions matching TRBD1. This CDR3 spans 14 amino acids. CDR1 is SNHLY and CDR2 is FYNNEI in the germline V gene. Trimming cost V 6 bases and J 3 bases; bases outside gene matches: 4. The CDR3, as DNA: TGTGCCAGCAGGGGGACAGTTTCTAATGAAAAACTGTTTTTT. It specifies CASRGTVSNEKLFF.

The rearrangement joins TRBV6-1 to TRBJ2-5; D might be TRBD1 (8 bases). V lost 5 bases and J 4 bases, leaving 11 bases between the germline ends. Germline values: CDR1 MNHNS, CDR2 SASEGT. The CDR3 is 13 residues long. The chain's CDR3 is CASSTGGVETQYF. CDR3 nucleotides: TGTGCCAGCAGTACAGGGGGGGTAGAGACCCAGTACTTC.

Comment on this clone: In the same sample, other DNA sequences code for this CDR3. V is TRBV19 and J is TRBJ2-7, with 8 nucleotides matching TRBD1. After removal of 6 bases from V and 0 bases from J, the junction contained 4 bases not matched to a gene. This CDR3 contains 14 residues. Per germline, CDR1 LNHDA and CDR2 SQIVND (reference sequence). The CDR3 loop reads CASSGDRGSYEQYF. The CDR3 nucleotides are TGTGCCAGTAGCGGTGACAGGGGCTCCTACGAGCAGTACTTC.

CDR3 DNA: TGTGCCAGCAGCTTTGGGAGACAGGGAGGATATAGGCCTGGAAACACCATATATTTT. Encoded protein: CASSFGRQGGYRPGNTIYF. The gene calls are TRBV5-6 and TRBJ1-3; TRBD1 aligns across 7 bases. V shed 2 bases, J shed 2 bases, and the junction held 16 bases outside the gene matches. CDR1 is SGHDT, CDR2 YYEEEE, per germline. There are 19 residues in the CDR3.

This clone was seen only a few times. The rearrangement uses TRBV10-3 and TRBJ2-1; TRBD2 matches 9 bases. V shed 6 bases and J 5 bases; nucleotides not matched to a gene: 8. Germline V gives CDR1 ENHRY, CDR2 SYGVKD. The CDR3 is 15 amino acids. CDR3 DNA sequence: TGTGCCATCAGGCGGGGGGGACGAGGGCACAATGAGCAGTTCTTC. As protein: CAIRRGGRGHNEQFF.

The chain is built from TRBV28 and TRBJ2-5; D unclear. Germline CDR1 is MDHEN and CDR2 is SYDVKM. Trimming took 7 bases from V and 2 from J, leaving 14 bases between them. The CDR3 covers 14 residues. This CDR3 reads CASNPSWAQETQYF. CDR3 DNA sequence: TGTGCCAGCAACCCATCGTGGGCGCAAGAGACCCAGTACTTC.

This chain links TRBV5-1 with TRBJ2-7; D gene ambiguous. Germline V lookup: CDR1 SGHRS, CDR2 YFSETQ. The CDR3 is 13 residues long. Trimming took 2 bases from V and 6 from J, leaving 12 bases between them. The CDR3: CASSFGYGGEQYF. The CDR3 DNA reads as TGCGCCAGCAGCTTCGGGTACGGCGGCGAGCAGTACTTC.

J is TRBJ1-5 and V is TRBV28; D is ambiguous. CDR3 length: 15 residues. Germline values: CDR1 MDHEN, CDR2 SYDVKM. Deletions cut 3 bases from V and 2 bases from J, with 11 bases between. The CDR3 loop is CASSFGQTGNQPQHF. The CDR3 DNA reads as TGTGCCAGCAGTTTTGGGCAGACGGGCAATCAGCCCCAGCATTTT.

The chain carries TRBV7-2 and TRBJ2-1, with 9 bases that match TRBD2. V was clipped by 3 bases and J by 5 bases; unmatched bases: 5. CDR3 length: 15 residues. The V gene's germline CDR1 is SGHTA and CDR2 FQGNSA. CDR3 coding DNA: TGTGCCAGCAGCTTTATGGCGGGGGGGAACAATGAGCAGTTCTTC. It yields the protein CASSFMAGGNNEQFF.

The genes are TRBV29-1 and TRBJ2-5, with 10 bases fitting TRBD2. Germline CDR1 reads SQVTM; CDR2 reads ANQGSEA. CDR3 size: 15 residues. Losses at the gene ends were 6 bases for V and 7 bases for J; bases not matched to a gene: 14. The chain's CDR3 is CSVAVAGGKSGTQYF. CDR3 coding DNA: TGCAGCGTCGCTGTAGCGGGGGGTAAGAGTGGGACCCAGTACTTC.

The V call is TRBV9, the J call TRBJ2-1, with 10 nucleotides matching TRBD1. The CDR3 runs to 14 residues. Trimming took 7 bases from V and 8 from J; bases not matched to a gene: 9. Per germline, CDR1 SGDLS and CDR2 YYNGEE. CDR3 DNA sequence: TGTGCCAGCGGCTGGACAGGGACAGGGGATGAGCAGTTCTTC. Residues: CASGWTGTGDEQFF.

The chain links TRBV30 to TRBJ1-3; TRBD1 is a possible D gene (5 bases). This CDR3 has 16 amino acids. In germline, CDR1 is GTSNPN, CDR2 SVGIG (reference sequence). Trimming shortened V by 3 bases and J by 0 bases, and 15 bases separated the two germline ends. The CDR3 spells CAWRQGGLNSGNTIYF. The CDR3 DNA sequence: TGTGCCTGGAGGCAGGGTGGCTTGAACTCTGGAAACACCATATATTTT.

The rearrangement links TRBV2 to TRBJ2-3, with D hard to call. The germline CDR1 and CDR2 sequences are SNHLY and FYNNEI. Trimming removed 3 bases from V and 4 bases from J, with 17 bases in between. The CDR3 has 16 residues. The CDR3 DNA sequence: TGTGCCAGCAGTGACCTCCTAGAGGAAAGAGCAGATACGCAGTATTTT. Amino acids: CASSDLLEERADTQYF. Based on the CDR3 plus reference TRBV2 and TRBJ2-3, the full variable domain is EPEVTQTPSHQVTQMGQEVILRCVPISNHLYFYWYRQILGQKVEFLVSFYNNEISEKSEIFDDQFSVERPDGSNFTLKIRSTKLEDSAMYFCASSDLLEERADTQYFGPGTRLTVL.

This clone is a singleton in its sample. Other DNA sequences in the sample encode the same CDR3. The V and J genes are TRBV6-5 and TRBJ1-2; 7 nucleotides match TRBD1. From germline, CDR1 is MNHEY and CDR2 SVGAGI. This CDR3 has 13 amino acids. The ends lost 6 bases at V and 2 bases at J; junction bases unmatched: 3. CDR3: CASRMDRNYGYTF. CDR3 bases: TGTGCCAGCAGAATGGACAGGAACTATGGCTACACCTTC.

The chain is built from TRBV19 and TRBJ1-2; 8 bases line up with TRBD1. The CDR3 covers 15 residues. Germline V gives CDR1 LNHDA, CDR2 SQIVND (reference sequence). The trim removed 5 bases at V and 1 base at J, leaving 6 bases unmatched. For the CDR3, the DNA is TGTGCCAGTAGTGATACAGGGGGAGTTAACTATGGCTACACCTTC. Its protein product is CASSDTGGVNYGYTF.